The TCR beta chain described here comes from a study of beta chain features in type 1 diabetes. General study points: A moderate, significant TCRB CDR3 shortening appeared in type 1 diabetes across four CD4+ subsets.

By sample share, this clone is medium-sized (0.01 to 0.1%). Its specificity is unknown. From germline, CDR1 is SEHNR and CDR2 FQNEAQ (reference sequence). This CDR3 has 13 amino acids. The junction had 4 bases not matched to a gene; V was cut back by 5 bases and J by 4 bases. Since all of the isolated RNA was reverse transcribed, expressed TCRB transcripts were what got sequenced. The data were produced by immunoSEQ multiplex PCR, yet TCRdb's version contains in-frame clones alone and is incomplete. The profile shows around 130,000 clones, roughly 10% of them singletons. This clonotype was obtained from a man under 40 with type 1 diabetes. The specimen was central memory CD4+ T cells from blood. The chain links TRBV7-9 to TRBJ2-7; 8 bases agree with TRBD1. In DNA, the CDR3 is TGTGCCAGCAGCCGTGGACAGGGATACGAGCAGTACTTC. As protein: CASSRGQGYEQYF.